What follows are 7 T cell receptor beta chains derived from one specimen sequenced in a study of T cell responses to AZD1222 COVID-19 vaccine. Assay used: immunoSEQ multiplex PCR; TCRdb lists only in-frame clones, some missing. Of approximately 70,000 clones in the sample, about 91% were seen once. Here the sequenced sample was peripheral blood, taken 28 days after the second dose of the MenACWY control vaccine. Receptor source: an adult who received the MenACWY meningococcal vaccine as a control.

The chain links TRBV9 to TRBJ2-2; 8 bases map to TRBD1. The germline CDR1 and CDR2 sequences are SGDLS and YYNGEE. There are 14 residues in the CDR3. Trimming took 3 bases from V and 7 from J; bases not matched to a gene: 5. The CDR3 loop is CASSAQGADGELFF. DNA for the CDR3: TGTGCCAGCAGCGCCCAGGGGGCTGACGGGGAGCTGTTTTTT.

This chain links TRBV3-1 (or the pseudogene TRBV3-2) with TRBJ1-3; the D gene is possibly TRBD1 (5 bases). With 0 bases removed from V and 0 bases from J, the gap between germline ends came to 9 bases. CDR1 and CDR2 from the germline V gene are LGHDT and YNNKEL (reference sequence). CDR3 size: 16 residues. CDR3 sequence: CASSQDPGSSGNTIYF. In nucleotides, the CDR3 is TGTGCCAGCAGCCAAGATCCAGGGAGCTCTGGAAACACCATATATTTT.

The chain employs TRBV12-3 or TRBV12-4 and TRBJ1-5; no clear D. The CDR3 length is 12 residues. The V and J ends lost 7 bases and 0 bases respectively, with 4 bases between them. Here the CDR3 reads CASTSSNQPQHF. CDR3 DNA sequence: TGTGCCAGCACCAGTAGCAATCAGCCCCAGCATTTT.

The chain recombines TRBV4-3 with TRBJ1-2; D is ambiguous. Germline assignment: CDR1 LGHNA and CDR2 YSLEER. The CDR3 has 15 residues. V was pared by 0 bases and J by 4 bases, with 12 bases between. CDR3 loop: CASSQDHGMAYGYTF. CDR3 DNA sequence: TGCGCCAGCAGCCAAGATCACGGTATGGCCTATGGCTACACCTTC.

This chain uses TRBV7-9 with TRBJ1-5; 7 nucleotides match TRBD1. This CDR3 has 13 residues. Germline CDR1 reads SEHNR; CDR2 reads FQNEAQ (reference sequence). Trimming took 3 bases from V and 9 from J; bases not matched to a gene: 5. The CDR3 bases are TGTGCCAGCAGCTTGGGGGGGGACAGGCCCCAGCATTTT. This sequence encodes CASSLGGDRPQHF.

The CDR3 spells CASSPRLSGNYGYTF. The CDR3 bases are TGTGCCAGCAGTCCGCGACTGTCGGGCAACTATGGCTACACCTTC. This rearrangement joins TRBV28 to TRBJ1-2; D gene ambiguous. Germline V gene sequence: CDR1 MDHEN, CDR2 SYDVKM. The V gene lost 5 bases and the J gene lost 2 bases, with 15 bases spanning the gap. The CDR3 is made up of 15 amino acids.

The V and J genes are TRBV7-9 and TRBJ2-7, with a tentative D call TRBD1 (6 bases). V gave up 2 bases and J gave up 4 bases, with 12 bases separating them. Germline V CDR1 and CDR2: SEHNR, FQNEAQ (reference sequence). This CDR3 is built from 14 residues. CDR3 DNA: TGTGCCAGCAGCTTAACCGGGACAACATACGAGCAGTACTTC. Translating it yields CASSLTGTTYEQYF.